This is a list of T cell receptor beta chains from one sample in a study of T cell responses to AZD1222 COVID-19 vaccine. Sequencing was performed with immunoSEQ multiplex PCR; in TCRdb, only in-frame clones are kept and a portion is missing. This sample has approximately 190,000 clones, with 80% to 95% found just once. Sequencing used peripheral blood, obtained on day 0 of AZD1222 vaccination. The origin of the receptors is an adult in good health. The CDR3 runs from the conserved cysteine through the conserved F or W. The D gene is left open where the match is weak. Clone size is stated in some rows and not others, as once, few, many or a class when expanded.

TRBV13,TRBJ1-1,TRBD1,.,TGTGCCAGCAGCTTAGGGGGGACAGGGGCTTTTAACACTGAAGCTTTCTTT,CASSLGGTGAFNTEAFF
TRBV18,TRBJ1-6,TRBD1,.,TGTGCCAGCTCACCGACAGGGATCAATTCACCCCTCCACTTT,CASSPTGINSPLHF
TRBV19,TRBJ2-3,TRBD1,once,TGTGCCAGTAGTCCGGGACAGGGGGAAGATACGCAGTATTTT,CASSPGQGEDTQYF
TRBV6-5,TRBJ1-2,.,.,TGTGCCAGCAGGCCCCTACAGGGTCTCTATGGCTACACCTTC,CASRPLQGLYGYTF
TRBV19,TRBJ1-5,.,.,TGTGCCAGCTCGGACACCTTCAATCAGCCCCAGCATTTT,CASSDTFNQPQHF
TRBV2,TRBJ1-5,.,.,TGTGCCAGCGACCTTTATAGCAATCAGCCCCAGCATTTT,CASDLYSNQPQHF
TRBV29-1,TRBJ2-5,.,.,TGCAGCGGGCGGACACGGTACCAAGAGACCCAGTACTTC,CSGRTRYQETQYF
TRBV19,TRBJ1-5,TRBD1,.,TGTGCCAGCACGCTGGCGACAGGGGGACGGGGCAATCAGCCCCAGCATTTT,CASTLATGGRGNQPQHF
TRBV2,TRBJ1-2,.,once,TGTGCCAGCAGTGTTAGGGCCAGTACGCCGTATGGCTACACCTTC,CASSVRASTPYGYTF
TRBV29-1,TRBJ1-1,TRBD1,.,TGCAGCGTTCCCTTAAGACAGGGGAACACTGAAGCTTTCTTT,CSVPLRQGNTEAFF
TRBV19,TRBJ1-2,.,.,TGTGCCAGTAGTATTGGATCGGGCCTCGGGGGCTACACCTTC,CASSIGSGLGGYTF
TRBV6-2/TRBV6-3,TRBJ1-2,.,once,TGTGCCAGCAGCCCCCTAATCGGACCACGTAACTATGGCTACACCTTC,CASSPLIGPRNYGYTF
TRBV20-1,TRBJ1-5,.,.,TGCAGTGCTAGTCCTCGGGGGGCAATGGGCAATCAGCCCCAGCATTTT,CSASPRGAMGNQPQHF
TRBV18,TRBJ1-2,TRBD1,.,TGTGCCAGCTCCCCACAGGGGGTCGATGGCTACACCTTC,CASSPQGVDGYTF
TRBV5-1,TRBJ1-6,.,.,TGCGCCAGCAGCTTGGACAGACTCCAACAAAACTCCTATAATTCACCCCTCCACTTT,CASSLDRLQQNSYNSPLHF
TRBV5-1,TRBJ2-1,.,.,TGCGCCAGCAGCACCGGGGGAACCTACAATGAGCAGTTCTTC,CASSTGGTYNEQFF
TRBV7-8,TRBJ1-1,.,.,TGTGCCAGCAGCGCCAGGACTTCATTTGGGGGGGGTTCTATGAACACTGAAGCTTTCTTT,CASSARTSFGGGSMNTEAFF
TRBV5-1,TRBJ1-1,TRBD1,.,TGCGCCAGCAGCGTGACAGGGAGGGACACTGAAGCTTTCTTT,CASSVTGRDTEAFF
TRBV6-5,TRBJ1-1,.,.,TGTGCCAGCCGAAAAGGGTCTGACACTGAAGCTTTCTTT,CASRKGSDTEAFF
TRBV19,TRBJ2-5,.,.,TGTGCCAGTAGTTCGGGGGGCAGAGAGACCCAGTACTTC,CASSSGGRETQYF
TRBV7-9,TRBJ1-3,.,.,TGTGCCAGCACACTACCCTCGGCAGGGGTGGGAAACACCATATATTTT,CASTLPSAGVGNTIYF
TRBV6-1,TRBJ1-5,.,.,TGTGCCAGCAGTGAAAGGGAATCCCAGCCCCAGCATTTT,CASSERESQPQHF
TRBV12-5,TRBJ1-2,TRBD1,.,TGTGCTAGTGGTCCCTCTCCAGGGGGAGTAGCGGGCTACACCTTC,CASGPSPGGVAGYTF
TRBV28,TRBJ1-6,.,few,TGTGCCAGCGATTTAGCCGCCTATTCACCCCTCCACTTT,CASDLAAYSPLHF
TRBV27,TRBJ1-1,.,.,TGTGCCAGCAGTCGTTCCCAGAACACTGAAGCTTTCTTT,CASSRSQNTEAFF
TRBV7-3,TRBJ2-2,TRBD2,.,TGTGCCAGCAGCTCCAACAGCGGGGGGGCCCGTGTCGGGGAGCTGTTTTTT,CASSSNSGGARVGELFF
TRBV15,TRBJ1-6,.,.,TGTGCCACCAGCAGAGCCCCAGGGAAAAAAGGTAATTCACCCCTCCACTTT,CATSRAPGKKGNSPLHF
TRBV4-2,TRBJ2-1,.,.,TGTGCCAGCAGCCAAGGGGCCCAACCGAGCGGTGAGCAGTTCTTC,CASSQGAQPSGEQFF
TRBV7-2,TRBJ1-6,.,.,TGTGCCAGCAGCCCGGGATCCTTTAATTCACCCCTCCACTTT,CASSPGSFNSPLHF
TRBV30,TRBJ1-2,TRBD1,.,TGTGCCTGGAGTAGGAGACAGGGGACGGGTGGCTACACCTTC,CAWSRRQGTGGYTF
TRBV7-9,TRBJ2-1,TRBD2,.,TGTGCCAGCAGCCCCCGACTAGCGGGGACGGATGAGCAGTTCTTC,CASSPRLAGTDEQFF
TRBV7-2,TRBJ1-2,TRBD1,few,TGTGCCAGCAGGCTACATATTTACCGGGACAGCTACTATGGCTACACCTTC,CASRLHIYRDSYYGYTF
TRBV7-8,TRBJ1-6,.,.,TGTGCCAGCAGACCTACCGGGACAATCAATTCACCCCTCCACTTT,CASRPTGTINSPLHF
TRBV15,TRBJ1-1,TRBD1,.,TGTGCCACCAGCAGAGATTTTCAGGGGGTAAATTATAGAGCTTTCTTT,CATSRDFQGVNYRAFF
TRBV20-1,TRBJ1-1,.,few,TGCAGTGCTAGTTCCAGGGTCGAAGCTTTCTTT,CSASSRVEAFF
TRBV7-9,TRBJ2-7,.,once,TGTGCCAGCAGCTTCCCGCGGGGACCCCTCTCCTACGAGCAGTACTTC,CASSFPRGPLSYEQYF
TRBV3-1/TRBV3-2,TRBJ2-5,.,.,TGTGCCAGCAGCCTACGACTGGGAGGGGGAGAGACCCAGTACTTC,CASSLRLGGGETQYF
TRBV25-1,TRBJ2-7,.,.,TGTGCCAGCAGTGATCCGGGGGGCTCCGAGCAGTACTTC,CASSDPGGSEQYF
TRBV4-2,TRBJ2-3,TRBD2,.,TGTGCCAGCAGCCAATCCATAGCGGGGTGGTCAGATACGCAGTATTTT,CASSQSIAGWSDTQYF
TRBV27,TRBJ1-5,TRBD1,.,TGTGCCAGCAGTCCGACAGGGTCCAATCAGCCCCAGCATTTT,CASSPTGSNQPQHF
TRBV9,TRBJ1-5,.,.,TGTGCCAGCAGCAAAGGGGGGGTACCTTATCAGCCCCAGCATTTT,CASSKGGVPYQPQHF
TRBV2,TRBJ1-6,TRBD1,.,TGTGCCAGCAGCGGACCGGGACAGGGGATAGGTGGCAATTCACCCCTCCACTTT,CASSGPGQGIGGNSPLHF
TRBV2,TRBJ2-1,TRBD1,.,TGTGCCAGCTCCTACACAGGGGGCGCGGTGGGTGAGCAGTTCTTC,CASSYTGGAVGEQFF
TRBV24-1,TRBJ1-2,TRBD1,.,TGTGCCACCAGTTCTGGGGACAGGCATGGCTACACCTTC,CATSSGDRHGYTF
TRBV28,TRBJ1-5,.,.,TGTGCCAGCAGCCTCGGGGGGTCCAATCAGCCCCAGCATTTT,CASSLGGSNQPQHF
TRBV5-1,TRBJ2-1,TRBD2,few,TGCGCCAGCGAACTGTGGACTAGCGGGGGTAAAGAGCAGTTCTTC,CASELWTSGGKEQFF
TRBV10-2,TRBJ2-4,.,.,TGCGCCAGCAGTGAGCAGAGTGGGGGGATAAACATTCAGTACTTC,CASSEQSGGINIQYF